Shown below are 27 T cell receptor beta chains from a single sample sequenced in a study of T cell repertoires in aging, cancer and after chemotherapy. A mixed TRB-A/B primer pool amplified rearranged TRB by multiplex touch-down PCR. MiXCR, run by TCRdb on the multiplex PCR reads, gives a single entry per CDR3 protein. The table has about 3,000 distinct CDR3 sequences, about two fifths seen once. The template was genomic DNA from peripheral blood, not RNA. Material: blood. These receptors were obtained from a human donor with a solid tumor.

The chain uses TRBV20-1 and TRBJ2-3; 7 bases line up with TRBD1. This CDR3 contains 15 residues. Germline V gene lookup returns CDR1 DFQATT and CDR2 SNEGSKA (reference sequence). J was trimmed by 0 bases and V by 3 bases; bases with no gene match: 6. CDR3 amino acids: CSARSGGVSTDTQYF. CDR3 DNA: TGCAGTGCTAGGTCAGGGGGAGTAAGCACAGATACGCAGTATTTT.

V is TRBV29-1 and J is TRBJ1-2; TRBD1 matches 7 bases. Germline V CDR1 and CDR2: SQVTM, ANQGSEA. Losses at the gene ends were 7 bases for V and 4 bases for J; bases not matched to a gene: 21. CDR3 length equals 17 residues. The CDR3 coding sequence is TGCAGCGCCTCCCCCCTATCCGGGACAGAAACCGGCTATGGCTACACCTTC. Translated, it gives CSASPLSGTETGYGYTF. The full variable domain, its missing parts supplied by reference TRBV29-1 and TRBJ1-2, is SAVISQKPSRDICQRGTSLTIQCQVDSQVTMMFWYRQQPGQSLTLIATANQGSEATYESGFVIDKFPISRPNLTFSTLTVSNMSPEDSSIYLCSASPLSGTETGYGYTFGSGTRLTVV.

The V call is TRBV7-2, the J call TRBJ2-7; tentatively, D is TRBD2 (6 bases). The CDR3 spans 12 residues. Trimming left V 9 bases short and J 6 bases short, with 15 bases between. Germline V gene data show CDR1 as SGHTA and CDR2 as FQGNSA. The CDR3 sequence: CASGITSFEQYF. In nucleotides, the CDR3 is TGTGCCAGTGGAATAACTAGCTTCGAGCAGTACTTC. Full variable domain (missing parts from reference TRBV7-2 and TRBJ2-7): GAGVSQSPSNKVTEKGKDVELRCDPISGHTALYWYRQSLGQGLEFLIYFQGNSAPDKSGLPSDRFSAERTGGSVSTLTIQRTQQEDSAVYLCASGITSFEQYFGPGTRLTVT.

The chain recombines TRBV6-2 or TRBV6-3 with TRBJ2-7; TRBD2 aligns across 8 bases. V shed 2 bases, J shed 0 bases, and the junction held 0 bases outside the gene matches. In germline, CDR1 is MNHEY, CDR2 SVGEGT. This CDR3 has 14 residues. The CDR3 bases are TGTGCCAGCAGTTACGGGACTAGCTCCTACGAGCAGTACTTC. Translating gives CASSYGTSSYEQYF.

This clonotype is classed as medium-sized. The rearrangement uses TRBV29-1 and TRBJ1-1, with a possible D match to TRBD1 (6 bases). Looked up from germline, CDR1 is SQVTM and CDR2 is ANQGSEA. The V end was cut by 5 bases, the J end by 1 base, with 17 bases between. The CDR3 is made up of 15 amino acids. CDR3 sequence reads: CSVPQGPQPNTEAFF. CDR3 coding DNA: TGCAGCGTTCCCCAGGGGCCACAGCCGAACACTGAAGCTTTCTTT.

The V and J genes are TRBV7-9 and TRBJ2-7; D not resolved. The ends were cut back, 5 bases at V and 3 bases at J, with 8 bases in the middle. The CDR3 is 12 amino acids. Germline assignment: CDR1 SEHNR and CDR2 FQNEAQ (reference sequence). This chain's CDR3 is CASSQDYYEQYF. The CDR3, as DNA: TGTGCCAGCAGCCAGGATTACTACGAGCAGTACTTC. The full variable domain, rest sourced from reference TRBV7-9 and TRBJ2-7, is DTGVSQNPRHKITKRGQNVTFRCDPISEHNRLYWYRQTLGQGPEFLTYFQNEAQLEKSRLLSDRFSAERPKGSFSTLEIQRTEQGDSAMYLCASSQDYYEQYFGPGTRLTVT.

V usage is TRBV7-3 and J usage is TRBJ2-5; 8 bases are shared with TRBD2. The CDR3 is made up of 15 amino acids. CDR1 is SGHTA and CDR2 is FQGTGA in the germline V gene. V trimming: 5 bases; J trimming: 4 bases; junction bases outside the gene matches: 9. CDR3 protein: CASSPGSGVGETQYF. CDR3 coding DNA: TGTGCCAGCAGCCCGGGTAGCGGGGTGGGAGAGACCCAGTACTTC.

The chain recombines TRBV6-1 with TRBJ2-2; no clear D gene. Deletions cut 2 bases from V and 7 bases from J, with 5 bases between. The length of the CDR3 is 12 residues. Germline CDR1 MNHNS, CDR2 SASEGT. The CDR3 DNA is TGTGCCAGCAGTGAATCACTCGGGGAGCTGTTTTTT. It yields the protein CASSESLGELFF.

For this clonotype: A clone one base away is much larger, so this may be a read error. The chain has TRBV30 and TRBJ2-7; D is ambiguous. The CDR3 is 14 residues long. The V gene's germline CDR1 is GTSNPN and CDR2 SVGIG (reference sequence). The chain's CDR3 is CAWSVPASSYKQYF. Written as DNA, the CDR3 is TGTGCCTGGAGTGTACCTGCCAGCTCCTACAAGCAGTACTTC.

This clonotype has only one observation. The rearrangement links TRBV19 to TRBJ2-1; D is undetermined. The V end lost 6 bases, the J end lost 8 bases, and 17 bases lay between the germline ends. The length of the CDR3 is 14 residues. Germline CDR1 and CDR2: LNHDA and SQIVND (reference sequence). DNA of the CDR3: TGTGCCAGTAGCCTGACGCACTTCTCGGATGAGCAGTTCTTC. Protein sequence: CASSLTHFSDEQFF. Full variable domain (remainder filled in from reference TRBV19 and TRBJ2-1): DGGITQSPKYLFRKEGQNVTLSCEQNLNHDAMYWYRQDPGQGLRLIYYSQIVNDFQKGDIAEGYSVSREKKESFPLTVTSAQKNPTAFYLCASSLTHFSDEQFFGPGTRLTVL.

The chain employs TRBV19 and TRBJ2-1; weak D call: TRBD2 (6 bases). V lost 5 bases to trimming and J lost 10 bases, with 15 bases between them. Germline CDR1 and CDR2: LNHDA and SQIVND (reference sequence). This CDR3 is built from 13 residues. In DNA form, the CDR3 reads TGTGCCAGTAGTCTTCAACTAGCCCCAGAGCAGTTCTTC. It encodes CASSLQLAPEQFF.

The chain couples TRBV7-2 to TRBJ2-7; D is perhaps TRBD1 (5 bases). V lost 2 bases and J lost 3, with 17 bases in between. The CDR3 covers 16 residues. Germline V gene lookup returns CDR1 SGHTA and CDR2 FQGNSA. The DNA for the CDR3 is TGTGCCAGCAGCTTAAGAAGGATGGGCCAGGGCTACGAGCAGTACTTC. Its translation: CASSLRRMGQGYEQYF.

This clonotype appeared a few times. The chain carries TRBV19 and TRBJ2-1; 12 bases line up with TRBD2. V shed 6 bases, J shed 4 bases, and the junction held 7 bases outside the gene matches. The length of the CDR3 is 16 residues. Germline-derived CDR1 and CDR2 are LNHDA and SQIVND (reference sequence). DNA of the CDR3: TGTGCCAGTAGGCCCCTAACTAGCGGGAGGTACAATGAGCAGTTCTTC. Translation: CASRPLTSGRYNEQFF.

As DNA, the CDR3 is TGTGCCAGCAGTTTATTGGACAGACTGAACACTGAAGCTTTCTTT. This codes for CASSLLDRLNTEAFF. The chain is built from TRBV27 and TRBJ1-1, with D possibly matching TRBD1 (6 bases). Germline loops: CDR1 MNHEY, CDR2 SMNVEV (reference sequence). The CDR3 runs to 15 residues. The ends were cut back, 1 base at V and 0 bases at J, with 9 bases in the middle.

This clonotype qualifies as medium-sized. The chain couples TRBV6-1 to TRBJ1-2; D uncertain. With 4 bases removed from V and 3 bases from J, the gap between germline ends came to 3 bases. Germline V gene sequence: CDR1 MNHNS, CDR2 SASEGT. The CDR3 spans 11 residues. The CDR3 reads CASSAYYGYTF. CDR3 nucleotides: TGTGCCAGCAGTGCGTACTATGGCTACACCTTC.

In this sample, this clonotype turned up a few times. The chain combines TRBV5-4 with TRBJ2-2, with 9 bases that match TRBD2. V lost 5 bases to trimming and J lost 4 bases; unmatched junction nucleotides: 6. The CDR3 has 15 residues. The germline gives CDR1 SGHNT, CDR2 YYREEE (reference sequence). CDR3 coding DNA: TGTGCCAGCAGACCTAGCGGGACCGGCACCGGGGAGCTGTTTTTT. As protein: CASRPSGTGTGELFF.

This clonotype was seen more than once but under ten times. The chain is built from TRBV11-1 and TRBJ2-2, with 7 bases lining up with TRBD1. V lost 1 base and J lost 4; bases outside the gene matches: 0. The V gene's germline CDR1 is SGHAT and CDR2 FQDESV (reference sequence). The CDR3 is 14 amino acids. The CDR3 DNA sequence: TGTGCCAGCAGCTTAGACAGGGGCACCGGGGAGCTGTTTTTT. Its translation is CASSLDRGTGELFF.

In its sample, this clonotype was seen a few times. The J gene is TRBJ2-3, the V gene TRBV5-4; D is perhaps TRBD2 (6 bases). The CDR3 is 16 residues long. Trimming took off 3 bases at V and 0 bases at J, with 14 bases between the two ends. Germline V lookup: CDR1 SGHNT, CDR2 YYREEE (reference sequence). CDR3 in DNA: TGTGCCAGCAGCTCGGGTCCGGGGACTAGCACAGATACGCAGTATTTT. Its protein product is CASSSGPGTSTDTQYF.

This chain connects TRBV20-1 to TRBJ1-4; D is unclear. This CDR3 spans 12 amino acids. V shed 0 bases and J shed 12 bases, with 11 bases lying between them. CDR1 is DFQATT, CDR2 SNEGSKA, per germline (reference sequence). CDR3 DNA: TGCAGTGCTAGAGACGCCTTTCGGGAACTGTTTTTT. It codes for CSARDAFRELFF.

This clonotype showed up just a few times. The chain joins TRBV7-2 to TRBJ1-5; the D is unclear. The CDR3 has 14 residues. Germline values: CDR1 SGHTA, CDR2 FQGNSA. V was trimmed by 4 bases and J by 0 bases, leaving 7 bases between them. DNA of the CDR3: TGTGCCAGCAGCTGGGCACCTAGCAATCAGCCCCAGCATTTT. It codes for CASSWAPSNQPQHF.

The V and J genes are TRBV6-5 and TRBJ1-2; maybe TRBD1 (6 bases). This CDR3 region has 13 residues. CDR1 and CDR2 (germline): MNHEY, SVGAGI. V lost 8 bases, J lost 8 bases, and 18 bases lay in between. CDR3 sequence: CASGRGGQVGYTF. CDR3 DNA: TGTGCCAGCGGGAGGGGGGGGCAGGTAGGCTACACCTTC.

This rearrangement joins TRBV6-6 to TRBJ2-1, with TRBD2 matching over 10 bases. This CDR3 is 15 amino acids long. Losses at the gene ends were 6 bases for V and 0 bases for J; bases not matched to a gene: 2. In germline, CDR1 is MNHNY, CDR2 SVGAGI (reference sequence). In nucleotides, the CDR3 is TGTGCCAGCAGCCGGACTAGCGGCTCCTACAATGAGCAGTTCTTC. This gives the protein CASSRTSGSYNEQFF.

This clonotype was counted between two and nine times. The rearrangement joins TRBV30 to TRBJ1-1; no reliable D call. The V gene's germline CDR1 is GTSNPN and CDR2 SVGIG (reference sequence). Between the trimmed V and J ends, which lost 1 base and 8 bases, there was a span of 5 bases. The CDR3 runs 10 residues. The CDR3 protein is CAWSGPEAFF. DNA of the CDR3: TGTGCCTGGAGTGGACCCGAAGCTTTCTTT.

CDR3 in DNA: TGTGCCTGGAGTGTTGGAGGGGGCGTCACTGAAGCTTTCTTT. Translation gives CAWSVGGGVTEAFF. The chain has TRBV30 and TRBJ1-1; TRBD1 matches at 7 bases. After removal of 0 bases from V and 4 bases from J, the junction contained 5 bases not matched to a gene. The CDR3 sequence is 14 residues long. Germline loops: CDR1 GTSNPN, CDR2 SVGIG (reference sequence).

This chain links TRBV6-6 with TRBJ2-5; no clear D gene. V lost 0 bases and J lost 5, with 4 bases in between. The CDR3 totals 12 residues. From germline, CDR1 is MNHNY and CDR2 SVGAGI (reference sequence). The CDR3 sequence: CASSYSGETQYF. In DNA form, the CDR3 reads TGTGCCAGCAGTTACTCGGGGGAGACCCAGTACTTC.

This chain uses TRBV5-1 with TRBJ1-1; D gene ambiguous. Germline loops: CDR1 SGHRS, CDR2 YFSETQ. The CDR3 sequence is 13 residues long. With 2 bases removed from V and 8 bases from J, the gap between germline ends came to 13 bases. The DNA of the CDR3 is TGCGCCAGCAGCTTAAGTGGAGGCCTAGAAGCTTTCTTT. It codes for CASSLSGGLEAFF.

Relative to its sample, this clonotype is large (0.1 to 1%). J is TRBJ2-6 and V is TRBV6-5; 7 bases map to TRBD1. Germline lookup yields CDR1 MNHEY and CDR2 SVGAGI. V lost 5 bases and J lost 0; bases outside the gene matches: 10. There are 18 residues in the CDR3. The CDR3 loop is CASSGPGTEFSGANVLTF. The DNA for the CDR3 is TGTGCCAGCAGTGGTCCCGGGACAGAGTTCTCTGGGGCCAACGTCCTGACTTTC.